This is a list of T cell receptor beta chains from one sample in a study of blood T cell repertoires in COVID-19. Profiling relied on immunoSEQ multiplex PCR, and the TCRdb table lists in-frame clones only, not all of them. This table has roughly 48,000 clones, over 70% appearing once. The sample comprised peripheral blood. The receptors here all came from a human donor in a cohort sampled during active COVID-19. CDR3s leave out the opening cysteine and the closing phenylalanine or tryptophan. A D gene is named only where the DNA matches it firmly. A clone size is listed for some rows: how often the clone was seen (once, few, many), or a class if it is expanded.

size	D	length	V	J	CDR3
-	-	13	TRBV6-5	TRBJ1-2	ASSYSGRGAGGYT
-	-	13	TRBV6-5	TRBJ1-2	ASSAMGASNYGYT
-	TRBD1	13	TRBV19	TRBJ1-4	ASRGDGQGNEKLF
-	-	13	TRBV13	TRBJ1-6	ASSLGQVYNSPLH
-	-	10	TRBV7-8	TRBJ2-4	ASSPQGGIQY
-	-	12	TRBV6-6	TRBJ2-2	ASRILSHTGELF
-	TRBD1	14	TRBV6-1	TRBJ2-3	ASSASTGISTDTQY
-	TRBD1	14	TRBV7-8	TRBJ2-5	ASSSEDRGAQETQY
-	TRBD1	13	TRBV6-4	TRBJ2-7	ASSDSGQGSHEQY
-	TRBD1	14	TRBV7-6	TRBJ2-2	ASSPLAGTGAGELF
-	-	11	TRBV6-5	TRBJ2-5	ASSSSRGETQY
-	TRBD2	14	TRBV28	TRBJ2-1	ASSAISGGAYNEQF
-	-	15	TRBV28	TRBJ1-3	ASSLRGGIDSGNTIY
-	TRBD1	14	TRBV4-1	TRBJ1-6	ASSQDQGGDDSPLH
-	-	12	TRBV24-1	TRBJ2-2	ATGLQGRSGELF
-	-	12	TRBV7-9	TRBJ1-2	ASRPTRGNYGYT
-	-	10	TRBV12-3/TRBV12-4	TRBJ2-7	ASSSPMSEQY
-	-	14	TRBV7-2	TRBJ2-1	ASSSLQRLSYNEQF
-	-	11	TRBV6-5	TRBJ2-7	ASSPTGLYEQY
-	TRBD2	12	TRBV9	TRBJ2-1	ASSPSSGYNEQF
-	-	13	TRBV5-4	TRBJ2-3	ASSFGDTIRDTQY
-	TRBD2	13	TRBV5-1	TRBJ2-3	ASSPDEGRADTQY
-	TRBD2	12	TRBV7-2	TRBJ2-7	ASSSLAGVYEQY
-	TRBD1	13	TRBV5-4	TRBJ1-2	ASSLAGTGGYGYT
-	-	14	TRBV21-1	TRBJ1-4	ASSVTRRFRGEKLF
-	-	11	TRBV21-1	TRBJ1-2	ASGQRVNYGYT
-	-	7	TRBV10-3	TRBJ2-1	ALRFGQF
-	-	11	TRBV7-3	TRBJ1-1	ASRRMRGAEAF
-	-	9	TRBV19	TRBJ2-6	ATHRANVLT
-	TRBD1	12	TRBV5-1	TRBJ1-2	ASSLTGDSYGYT
once	TRBD1	13	TRBV5-6	TRBJ1-5	ASSRLTGGPQPQH
-	-	13	TRBV27	TRBJ2-3	ASSLRGGGTDTQY
-	-	12	TRBV20-1	TRBJ1-4	SASAFVTNEKLF
-	TRBD1	14	TRBV4-1	TRBJ2-5	ATSRRDRWGQETQY
-	TRBD1	17	TRBV27	TRBJ1-5	ASSSCSDREIDSNQPQH
-	TRBD1	13	TRBV3-1/TRBV3-2	TRBJ2-7	ASSQADRGLYEQY
-	TRBD2	16	TRBV11-2	TRBJ2-1	ASSISGLAGGPGNEQF
-	-	10	TRBV3-1/TRBV3-2	TRBJ2-5	ASSRTEGTQY
once	-	12	TRBV9	TRBJ1-6	ASSVDSGYSPLH
-	TRBD1	13	TRBV7-2	TRBJ1-4	ASSAQGGYREKLF
-	TRBD2	13	TRBV10-2	TRBJ2-3	ASRLTSGGTDTQY
-	-	12	TRBV2	TRBJ1-5	ASSELGLNQPQH
-	-	13	TRBV19	TRBJ2-5	ASSAGHLELETQY
-	TRBD1	12	TRBV15	TRBJ1-2	ATSTGDRVHGYT
-	TRBD2	12	TRBV5-4	TRBJ2-3	ASSQRGATDTQY
-	TRBD1	13	TRBV7-9	TRBJ1-1	ASSSTGWENTEAF
-	-	9	TRBV20-1	TRBJ2-3	SAFDWDTQY
-	-	13	TRBV27	TRBJ1-1	ASSDGIGMNTEAF
once	TRBD2	14	TRBV3-1/TRBV3-2	TRBJ2-1	ASSQVWRGGDNEQF
-	TRBD1	14	TRBV4-2	TRBJ2-3	ASSQDYRGLADTQY
few	TRBD1	13	TRBV7-2	TRBJ1-6	ASSPDRGVNSPLH